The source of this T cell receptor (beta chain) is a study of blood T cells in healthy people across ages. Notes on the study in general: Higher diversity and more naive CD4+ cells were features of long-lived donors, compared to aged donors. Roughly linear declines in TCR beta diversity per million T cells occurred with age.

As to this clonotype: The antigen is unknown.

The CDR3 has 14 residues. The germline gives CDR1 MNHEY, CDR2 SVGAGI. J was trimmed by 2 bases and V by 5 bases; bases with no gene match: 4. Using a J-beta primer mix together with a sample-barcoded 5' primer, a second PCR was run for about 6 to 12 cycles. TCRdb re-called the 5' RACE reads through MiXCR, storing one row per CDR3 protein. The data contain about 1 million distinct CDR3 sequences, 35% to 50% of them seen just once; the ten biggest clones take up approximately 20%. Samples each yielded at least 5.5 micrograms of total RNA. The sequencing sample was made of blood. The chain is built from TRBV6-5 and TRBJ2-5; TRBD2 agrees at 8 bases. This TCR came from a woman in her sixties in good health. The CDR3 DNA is TGTGCCAGCAGTCCACTAGCGGAACAAGAGACCCAGTACTTC. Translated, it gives CASSPLAEQETQYF.